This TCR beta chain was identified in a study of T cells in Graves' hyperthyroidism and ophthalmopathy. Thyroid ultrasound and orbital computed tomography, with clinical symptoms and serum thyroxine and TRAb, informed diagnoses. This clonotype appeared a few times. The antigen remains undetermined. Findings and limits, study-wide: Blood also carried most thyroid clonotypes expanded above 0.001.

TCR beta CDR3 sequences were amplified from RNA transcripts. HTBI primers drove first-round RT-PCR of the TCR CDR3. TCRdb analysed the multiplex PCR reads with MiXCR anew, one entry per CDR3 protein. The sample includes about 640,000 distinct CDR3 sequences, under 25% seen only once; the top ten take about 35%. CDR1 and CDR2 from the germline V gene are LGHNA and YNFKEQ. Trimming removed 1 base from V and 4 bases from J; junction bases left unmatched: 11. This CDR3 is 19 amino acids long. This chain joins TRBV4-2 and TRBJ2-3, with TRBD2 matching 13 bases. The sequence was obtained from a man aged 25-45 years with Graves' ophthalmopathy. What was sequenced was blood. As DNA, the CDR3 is TGTGCCAGCAGCCAAGTCAACACTAGCGGGAGGGCCGATCCAGATACGCAGTATTTT. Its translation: CASSQVNTSGRADPDTQYF.